Shown below are 20 T cell receptor beta chains from a single sample sequenced in a study of neurological immune-mediated disorders. TCRdb re-called the 5' RACE reads through MiXCR, storing one row per CDR3 protein. The sample comprises more than 70,000 distinct CDR3 sequences, more than 15% of which are singletons, and 15% rests with the top ten. The sequenced material came from PBMCs. The receptors stem from a middle-aged woman in good health.

This clonotype was observed once. The DNA is left out, because the CDR3 cannot be placed on it with certainty; the CDR3 is given as TCRdb lists it. V gene TRBV5-1 combines with J gene TRBJ2-4. Per germline, CDR1 SGHRS and CDR2 YFSETQ. The CDR3 sequence runs 20 residues, both termini included. The CDR3 protein is CASSFYICSAIDTAKNIQYF.

This clonotype was recorded many times. The rearrangement joins TRBV12-3 or TRBV12-4 to TRBJ1-1, with D perhaps TRBD1 (5 bases). The CDR3 covers 14 residues. The V and J ends lost 2 bases and 3 bases respectively, with 10 bases between them. The CDR3, as DNA: TGTGCCAGCAGTTTACGGGGAGGGGACACTGAAGCTTTCTTT. Its translation is CASSLRGGDTEAFF.

At least ten counts were recorded for this clonotype. The chain carries TRBV5-6 and TRBJ2-5, with a possible D match to TRBD2 (5 bases). The CDR3 is 15 residues long. V was cut by 1 base and J by 2 bases, with 12 bases left in between. Germline V gene lookup returns CDR1 SGHDT and CDR2 YYEEEE. The CDR3 DNA follows: TGTGCCAGCAGCTTGTTCTCCGGGATACAAGAGACCCAGTACTTC. It specifies CASSLFSGIQETQYF.

This clonotype was recorded at least ten times. The chain employs TRBV7-2 and TRBJ2-2; D is unresolved. V shed 1 base and J shed 0 bases, with 9 bases lying between them. The CDR3 is made up of 16 amino acids. Germline CDR1 and CDR2: SGHTA and FQGNSA. This chain's CDR3 is CASSLGAPANTGELFF. DNA for the CDR3: TGTGCCAGCAGCTTAGGGGCGCCAGCGAACACCGGGGAGCTGTTTTTT.

This clonotype came up a few times. The genes are TRBV6-6 and TRBJ2-6; D remains ambiguous. V lost 6 bases and J 5 bases, leaving 11 bases between the germline ends. Germline CDR1 is MNHNY and CDR2 is SVGAGI (reference sequence). This CDR3 comprises 14 residues. The CDR3 region has the DNA TGTGCCAGCAGGGCCGGTCGGAGGGCCAACGTCCTGACTTTC. Its translation is CASRAGRRANVLTF.

This clonotype was counted ten times or more. This chain uses TRBV6-5 with TRBJ2-6; TRBD2 agrees at 7 bases. Germline V CDR1 and CDR2: MNHEY, SVGAGI. The CDR3 extends over 17 amino acids. V was pared by 0 bases and J by 11 bases, with 13 bases of the junction left unmatched. The CDR3 region has the DNA TGTGCCAGCAGTTACTCGTCGTATTCTCTGGGAGGGGACGTCCTGACTTTC. It yields the protein CASSYSSYSLGGDVLTF.

This clonotype came up many times. The rearrangement links TRBV20-1 to TRBJ2-5; no definite D call. The CDR3 contains 13 residues. Trimming took 5 bases from V and 2 from J, leaving 12 bases between them. Germline V lookup: CDR1 DFQATT, CDR2 SNEGSKA (reference sequence). The CDR3 sequence is CSAGVAQQETQYF. The CDR3 coding sequence is TGCAGTGCTGGGGTGGCGCAGCAAGAGACCCAGTACTTC.

The chain has TRBV19 and TRBJ1-1; 9 bases fit TRBD1. With V trimmed by 1 base and J by 4 bases, 4 bases remained unmatched. Germline V gene lookup returns CDR1 LNHDA and CDR2 SQIVND (reference sequence). This CDR3 is built from 15 residues. DNA for the CDR3: TGTGCCAGTAGTATAGGTGGGACAGGGATCACTGAAGCTTTCTTT. This translates into CASSIGGTGITEAFF. The full variable domain, rest sourced from reference TRBV19 and TRBJ1-1, is DGGITQSPKYLFRKEGQNVTLSCEQNLNHDAMYWYRQDPGQGLRLIYYSQIVNDFQKGDIAEGYSVSREKKESFPLTVTSAQKNPTAFYLCASSIGGTGITEAFFGQGTRLTVV.

This clonotype was seen ten or more times. V is TRBV12-3 or TRBV12-4 and J is TRBJ2-7; D is unresolved. V was cut by 2 bases and J by 3 bases, with 14 bases left in between. The CDR3 runs to 15 residues. CDR3 residues: CASSLTAGSGYEQYF. The CDR3 DNA reads TGTGCCAGCAGTTTAACGGCTGGCTCGGGCTACGAGCAGTACTTC.

V and J are TRBV20-1 and TRBJ1-2, with no clear D. Germline assignment: CDR1 DFQATT and CDR2 SNEGSKA (reference sequence). The CDR3 sequence is 11 residues long. V lost 1 base and J lost 8, with 8 bases in between. CDR3 sequence: CSARVLYGYTF. The CDR3 nucleotides are TGCAGTGCTAGAGTGTTGTACGGCTACACCTTC.

This clonotype occurred many times. The chain couples TRBV29-1 to TRBJ2-1; 9 bases line up with TRBD1. The CDR3 runs 12 residues. Per germline, CDR1 SQVTM and CDR2 ANQGSEA. Trimming removed 6 bases from V and 13 bases from J; junction bases left unmatched: 10. The CDR3 DNA follows: TGCAGCGTAAGGGGACAGGGAGGGATACAGTTCTTC. This codes for CSVRGQGGIQFF.

This clonotype was seen many times. The J gene is TRBJ2-5, the V gene TRBV29-1, with D possibly TRBD2 on 6 matching bases. The V end lost 8 bases, the J end lost 5 bases, and 18 bases lay between the germline ends. The CDR3 spans 13 residues. In germline, CDR1 is SQVTM, CDR2 ANQGSEA. CDR3 region: CSSEGTGAETQYF. The DNA of the CDR3 is TGCAGCTCAGAGGGGACTGGCGCGGAGACCCAGTACTTC.

This clonotype was seen a few times. The chain combines TRBV27 with TRBJ2-7; no definite D call. In germline, CDR1 is MNHEY, CDR2 SMNVEV (reference sequence). The V end lost 5 bases, the J end lost 3 bases, and 14 bases lay between the germline ends. This CDR3 contains 14 residues. The CDR3 loop is CASSIKDGSYEQYF. CDR3 bases: TGTGCCAGCAGTATCAAGGACGGAAGCTACGAGCAGTACTTC.

V is TRBV7-2 and J is TRBJ1-1; D is perhaps TRBD1 (5 bases). There are 15 residues in the CDR3. The germline V and J ends were trimmed by 0 bases and 11 bases, with 19 bases remaining between them. The V gene's germline CDR1 is SGHTA and CDR2 FQGNSA. CDR3 sequence (DNA): TGTGCCAGCAGCTTAGCGGGGGGTGAAAACACTCAGGCTTTCTTT. Residues: CASSLAGGENTQAFF.

This clonotype was detected many times. The V and J genes are TRBV5-6 and TRBJ2-7; D could derive from TRBD1 or TRBD2 (5 bases each). Trimming pared 0 bases from V and 5 bases from J, leaving 12 bases between. CDR1 and CDR2 (germline): SGHDT, YYEEEE. The CDR3 runs 14 residues. The CDR3 nucleotides are TGTGCCAGCAGCTTGGAGGGAGAAGGGGACGAGCAGTACGTC. This encodes CASSLEGEGDEQYV.

This clonotype occurred many times. This chain uses TRBV10-3 with TRBJ1-2; 10 positions agree with TRBD1. Per the germline V gene, CDR1 is ENHRY and CDR2 is SYGVKD. The V gene end was trimmed by 2 bases and the J gene end by 0 bases; junction bases not matched to a gene: 3. This CDR3 spans 16 amino acids. The CDR3: CAISEGQGVSNYGYTF. The DNA of the CDR3 is TGTGCCATCAGTGAGGGACAGGGGGTTTCTAACTATGGCTACACCTTC.

In this sample, this clonotype turned up many times. The chain joins TRBV7-2 to TRBJ1-4, with D tentatively TRBD1 (5 bases). Germline CDR1 reads SGHTA; CDR2 reads FQGNSA. Deletions cut 6 bases from V and 7 bases from J, with 9 bases between. The CDR3 sequence is 12 residues long. This chain's CDR3 is CASRRGGEKLFF. The CDR3 bases are TGTGCCAGCAGACGGGGGGGTGAAAAACTGTTTTTT.

This clonotype came up many times. The chain carries TRBV7-7 and TRBJ1-4, with 9 bases lining up with TRBD1. Trimming cost V 5 bases and J 2 bases; bases outside gene matches: 9. This CDR3 is built from 17 residues. The germline CDR1 and CDR2 sequences are SSHAT and FNYEAQ (reference sequence). The CDR3 sequence: CASSTRPGQGTNEKLFF. The DNA of the CDR3 is TGTGCCAGCAGCACCAGACCGGGACAGGGTACTAATGAAAAACTGTTTTTT.

This clonotype came up a few times. A clone one base away is much larger, so this may be a read error. The V and J genes are TRBV18 and TRBJ2-1; D unclear. V lost 4 bases, J lost 3 bases, and 7 bases lay in between. Germline CDR1 reads KGHSH; CDR2 reads LQKENI. The CDR3 consists of 13 residues. The CDR3 here is CASSLVNYNEQFF. CDR3 sequence (DNA): TGTGCCAGCTCACTGGTCAACTACAATGAGCAGTTCTTC.

This clonotype was seen at least ten times. The chain is built from TRBV10-3 and TRBJ2-4; no definite D call. Germline CDR1 ENHRY, CDR2 SYGVKD. The CDR3 loop spans 12 amino acids. V was shortened by 5 bases and J by 5 bases, with 7 bases between the two germline ends. The CDR3 region has the DNA TGTGCCATCAGTAACATGGAAAACATTCAGTACTTC. Translated, it gives CAISNMENIQYF.